Included here is one T cell receptor beta chain sequence, with context. The source of the sample is a study of T cell responses to AZD1222 COVID-19 vaccine. V was pared by 4 bases and J by 4 bases, with 8 bases of the junction left unmatched. Germline loops: CDR1 MNHNY, CDR2 SVGAGI (reference sequence). CDR3 length: 15 amino acids. Assay: immunoSEQ multiplex PCR; the TCRdb copy retains only in-frame clones and omits some. The sample holds around 50,000 clones; approximately 79% are singletons and the top ten take roughly 10%. This material consisted of peripheral blood, taken on day 0 of AZD1222 vaccination. This TCR was recovered from an adult in good health. The chain is built from TRBV6-6 and TRBJ1-1, with 8 nucleotides matching TRBD1. The CDR3 DNA follows: TGTGCCAGCAGTTCAACAGGGGGGGGAGGCACTGAAGCTTTCTTT. Its protein product is CASSSTGGGGTEAFF.